This TCR beta chain originates from a study of control samples from healthy donors and cancer patients. Sequencing used immunoSEQ multiplex PCR; TCRdb keeps in-frame clones, though not all of them. The data show roughly 100,000 clones, 85% to 90% seen once. Germline V gene data show CDR1 as SGDLS and CDR2 as YYNGEE. Trimming stripped 0 bases from V and 1 base from J, with 10 bases between. The CDR3 is made up of 15 amino acids. The sequencing input was PBMCs. The gene calls are TRBV9 and TRBJ1-1, with D tentatively TRBD1 (5 bases). This clonotype was obtained from a man aged 55 to 70 with lung cancer. CDR3 sequence: CASSVVTGQNTEAFF. The DNA for the CDR3 is TGTGCCAGCAGCGTAGTAACAGGTCAGAACACTGAAGCTTTCTTT. Filled out from reference TRBV9 and TRBJ1-1, the complete variable domain reads DSGVTQTPKHLITATGQRVTLRCSPRSGDLSVYWYQQSLDQGLQFLIQYYNGEERAKGNILERFSAQQFPDLHSELNLSSLELGDSALYFCASSVVTGQNTEAFFGQGTRLTVV.